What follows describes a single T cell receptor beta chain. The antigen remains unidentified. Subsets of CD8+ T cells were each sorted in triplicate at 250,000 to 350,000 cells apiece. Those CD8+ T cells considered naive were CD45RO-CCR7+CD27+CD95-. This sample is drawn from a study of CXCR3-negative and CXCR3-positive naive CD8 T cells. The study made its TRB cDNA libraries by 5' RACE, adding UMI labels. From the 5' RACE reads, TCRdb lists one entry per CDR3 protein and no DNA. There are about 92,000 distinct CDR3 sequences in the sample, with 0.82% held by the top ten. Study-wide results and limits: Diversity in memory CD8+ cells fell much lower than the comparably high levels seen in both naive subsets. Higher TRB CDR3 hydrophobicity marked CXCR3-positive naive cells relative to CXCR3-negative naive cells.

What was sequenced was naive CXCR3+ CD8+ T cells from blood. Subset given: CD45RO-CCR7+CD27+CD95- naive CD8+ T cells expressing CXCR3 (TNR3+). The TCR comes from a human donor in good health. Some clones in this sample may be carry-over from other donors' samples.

The CDR3: CASSGSRASGETYNEQFF. The rearrangement links TRBV19 to TRBJ2-1; TCRdb names TRBD2, which stays unverified in the absence of DNA. The CDR3 runs to 18 residues. Looked up from germline, CDR1 is LNHDA and CDR2 is SQIVND (reference sequence).